The rows below give T cell receptor beta chains drawn from one sample of a study of neoadjuvant nivolumab and ipilimumab in lung cancer. The assay was immunoSEQ multiplex PCR, and TCRdb's table has in-frame clones only and misses some. The sample records 3,000 to 5,000 clones, about four fifths being singletons. The sample in question was peripheral blood, obtained after neoadjuvant nivolumab, alone or with ipilimumab, at or shortly before surgery. The receptors originated from an adult with non-small cell lung cancer. Both conserved end residues are trimmed from each CDR3. Fields, in order: CDR3 length, D gene, J gene, V gene, CDR3 protein. The D gene is left open where the match is weak.

13 TRBD1 TRBJ2-1 TRBV5-1 ASSPGTGVTNEQF
13 NA TRBJ2-3 TRBV6-6 ASGKVAGTGDTQY
10 TRBD1 TRBJ2-5 TRBV29-1 SVRDSSETQY
13 NA TRBJ2-7 TRBV30 AWANGAGAAYEQY
14 NA TRBJ1-3 TRBV10-3 AIGTMRGGRSNTIY
14 TRBD1 TRBJ1-5 TRBV6-1 ASSARDRGRDQPQH
11 TRBD1 TRBJ1-5 TRBV7-9 AIQGEGNQPQH
11 NA TRBJ2-7 TRBV30 AWSVSSGGIYY
11 NA TRBJ1-1 TRBV18 ASSQGLSTEAF
12 NA TRBJ2-3 TRBV2 ASSESWSTDTQY
13 TRBD1 TRBJ1-2 TRBV6-5 ASSYGQGAQEGYT
10 NA TRBJ1-2 TRBV7-2 ASSLVLYGYT
11 NA TRBJ1-5 TRBV7-9 ASSLEGSQPQH
11 NA TRBJ1-1 TRBV2 ADCESNPTEAF
12 TRBD1 TRBJ2-7 TRBV7-2 ASSSQTGGREQY
14 NA TRBJ1-1 TRBV27 ASSPNRRTGNTEAF
10 NA TRBJ1-1 TRBV2 ASRVDRPEAF
14 NA TRBJ2-4 TRBV18 ASSPPNSLAKNIQY
15 NA TRBJ1-5 TRBV15 ATKQRSGEGSNQPQH
12 NA TRBJ1-5 TRBV2 ASSESGWDQPQH
11 NA TRBJ2-7 TRBV27 ASSFSPSYEQY
12 NA TRBJ2-2 TRBV6-1 ASSRDLNTGELF
14 NA TRBJ2-6 TRBV5-1 ASSLDVGAGANVLT
15 NA TRBJ2-1 TRBV4-1 ASSQDRFGGPQDEQF
12 NA TRBJ1-1 TRBV9 ASSVEAAITEAF
14 TRBD2 TRBJ2-1 TRBV5-1 ASSFQSGTSGYEQF
13 NA TRBJ1-3 TRBV5-1 ASSLGPGSGNTIY
12 NA TRBJ1-2 TRBV5-4 ASSNRVANYGYT
11 NA TRBJ1-1 TRBV11-2 ASSFRRNTEAF
13 TRBD1 TRBJ2-1 TRBV2 ASSETGTGYNEQF
8 NA TRBJ2-1 TRBV30 AYFGYEQF
11 NA TRBJ1-1 TRBV9 ASSVATRTEAF
10 NA TRBJ2-7 TRBV6-6 ASSTASYEQY
13 NA TRBJ2-4 TRBV18 ASSPPAQGGNIQY
11 NA TRBJ2-6 TRBV27 ASSASGANVLT
17 NA TRBJ1-2 TRBV27 ASSLLAPGRQLANYGYT
13 NA TRBJ2-1 TRBV19 ASSISGGGYNEQF